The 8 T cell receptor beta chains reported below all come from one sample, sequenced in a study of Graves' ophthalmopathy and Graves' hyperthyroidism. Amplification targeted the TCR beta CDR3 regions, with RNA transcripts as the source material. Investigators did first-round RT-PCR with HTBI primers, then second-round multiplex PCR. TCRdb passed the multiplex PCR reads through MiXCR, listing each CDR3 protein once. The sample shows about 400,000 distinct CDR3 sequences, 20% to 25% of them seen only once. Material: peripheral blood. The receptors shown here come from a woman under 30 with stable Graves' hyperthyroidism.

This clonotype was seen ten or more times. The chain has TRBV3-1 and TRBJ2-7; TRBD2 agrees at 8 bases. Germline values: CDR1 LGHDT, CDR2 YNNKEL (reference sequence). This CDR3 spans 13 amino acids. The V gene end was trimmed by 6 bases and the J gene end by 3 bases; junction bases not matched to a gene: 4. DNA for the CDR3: TGTGCCAGCAGTCGGGGGGGGAACTACGAGCAGTACTTC. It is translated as CASSRGGNYEQYF.

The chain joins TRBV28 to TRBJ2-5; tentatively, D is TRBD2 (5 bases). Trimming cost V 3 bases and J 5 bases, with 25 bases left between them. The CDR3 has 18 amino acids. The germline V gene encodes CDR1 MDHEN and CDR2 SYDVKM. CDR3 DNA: TGTGCCAGCAGTTTCCTGAGGGTTGGGCGCCCTGTGGTGGAGACCCAGTACTTC. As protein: CASSFLRVGRPVVETQYF.

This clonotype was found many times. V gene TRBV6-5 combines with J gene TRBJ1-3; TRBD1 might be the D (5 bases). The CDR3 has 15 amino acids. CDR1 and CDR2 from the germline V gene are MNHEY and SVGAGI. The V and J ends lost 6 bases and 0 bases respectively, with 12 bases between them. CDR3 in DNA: TGTGCCAGCAGACGGGACCGGGACTCTGGAAACACCATATATTTT. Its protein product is CASRRDRDSGNTIYF.

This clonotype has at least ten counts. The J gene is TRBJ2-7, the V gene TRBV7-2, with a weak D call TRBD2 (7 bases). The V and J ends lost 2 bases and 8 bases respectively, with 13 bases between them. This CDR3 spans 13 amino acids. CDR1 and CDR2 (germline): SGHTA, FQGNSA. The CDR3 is CASSLRGEGKQYF. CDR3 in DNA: TGTGCCAGCAGCTTAAGGGGGGAGGGCAAGCAGTACTTC.

This CDR3 is CASSSRAQGPQHF. The CDR3 DNA follows: TGTGCCAGCAGCTCCCGGGCGCAGGGGCCCCAGCATTTT. V gene TRBV7-9 combines with J gene TRBJ1-5; maybe TRBD1 (5 bases). This CDR3 is built from 13 residues. Germline CDR1 SEHNR, CDR2 FQNEAQ (reference sequence). Trimming took off 4 bases at V and 9 bases at J, with 13 bases between the two ends.

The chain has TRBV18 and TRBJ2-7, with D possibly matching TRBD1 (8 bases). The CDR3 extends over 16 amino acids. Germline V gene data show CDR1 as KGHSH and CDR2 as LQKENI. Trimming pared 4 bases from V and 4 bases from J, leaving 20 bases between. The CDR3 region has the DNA TGTGCCAGCTCACGTTCCGGGGGGACAGGTAGTTACGAGCAGTACTTC. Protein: CASSRSGGTGSYEQYF.

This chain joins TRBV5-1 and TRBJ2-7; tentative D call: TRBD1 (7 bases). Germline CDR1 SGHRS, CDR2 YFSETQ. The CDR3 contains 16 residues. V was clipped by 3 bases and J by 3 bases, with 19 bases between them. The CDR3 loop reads CASSSPGDRGDYEQYF. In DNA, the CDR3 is TGCGCCAGCAGCTCTCCGGGGGACAGAGGGGACTACGAGCAGTACTTC.

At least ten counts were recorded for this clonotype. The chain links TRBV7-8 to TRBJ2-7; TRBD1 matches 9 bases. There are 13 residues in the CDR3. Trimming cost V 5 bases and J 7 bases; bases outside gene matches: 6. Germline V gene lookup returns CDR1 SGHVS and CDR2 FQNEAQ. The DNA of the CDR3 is TGTGCCAGCAGCGCGGACAGGGGCGGGGAGCAGTACTTC. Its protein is CASSADRGGEQYF.